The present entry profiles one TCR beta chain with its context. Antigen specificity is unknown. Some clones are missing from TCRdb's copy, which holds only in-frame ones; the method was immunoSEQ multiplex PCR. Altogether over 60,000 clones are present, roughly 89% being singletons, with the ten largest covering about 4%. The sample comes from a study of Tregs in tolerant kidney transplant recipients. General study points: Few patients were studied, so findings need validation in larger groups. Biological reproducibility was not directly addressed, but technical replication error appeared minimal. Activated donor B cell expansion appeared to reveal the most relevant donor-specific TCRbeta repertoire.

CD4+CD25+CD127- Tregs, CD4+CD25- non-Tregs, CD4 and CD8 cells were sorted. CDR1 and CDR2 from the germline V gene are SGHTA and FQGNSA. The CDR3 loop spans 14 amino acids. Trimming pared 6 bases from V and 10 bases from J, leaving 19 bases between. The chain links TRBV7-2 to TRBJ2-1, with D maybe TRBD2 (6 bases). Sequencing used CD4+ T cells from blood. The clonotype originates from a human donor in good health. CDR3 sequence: CASSSTPGAWEQFF. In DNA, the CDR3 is TGTGCCAGCAGTTCTACCCCGGGAGCGTGGGAGCAGTTCTTC.